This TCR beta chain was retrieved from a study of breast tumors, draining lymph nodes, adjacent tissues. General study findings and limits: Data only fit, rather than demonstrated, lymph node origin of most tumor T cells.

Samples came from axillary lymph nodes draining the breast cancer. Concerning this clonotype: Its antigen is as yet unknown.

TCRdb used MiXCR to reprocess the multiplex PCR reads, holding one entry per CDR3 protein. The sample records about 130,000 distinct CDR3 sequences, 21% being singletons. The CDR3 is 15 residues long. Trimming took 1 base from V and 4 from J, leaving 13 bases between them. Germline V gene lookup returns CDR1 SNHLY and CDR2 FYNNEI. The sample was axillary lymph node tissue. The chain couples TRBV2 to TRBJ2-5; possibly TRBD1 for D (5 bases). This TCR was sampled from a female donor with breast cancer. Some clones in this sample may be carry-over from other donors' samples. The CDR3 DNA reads TGTGCCAGCAGTGAAGTGGGGCTAAAGGGAGAGACCCAGTACTTC. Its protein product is CASSEVGLKGETQYF.